These 24 T cell receptor beta chains originate from one sample sequenced in a study of blood T cell repertoires in COVID-19. Profiled with immunoSEQ multiplex PCR; TCRdb holds only in-frame clones, not every one. Here the sample spans 250,000 to 300,000 clones, around nine tenths being singletons. Sequenced input: peripheral blood. The receptors derive from a woman in her thirties with COVID-19, enrolled during active disease.

CDR3 loop: CASSLAPRGINEKLFF. CDR3 nucleotide sequence: TGCGCCAGCAGCTTGGCCCCCCGGGGTATTAATGAAAAACTGTTTTTT. The V and J genes are TRBV5-1 and TRBJ1-4; no reliable D call. Looked up from germline, CDR1 is SGHRS and CDR2 is YFSETQ. The CDR3 has 16 amino acids. Trimming removed 0 bases from V and 4 bases from J, with 13 bases in between.

This clone came up once. This chain joins TRBV5-5 and TRBJ2-7, with D tentatively TRBD1 (6 bases). CDR3 size: 15 residues. Trimming left V 0 bases short and J 5 bases short, with 15 bases between. Germline lookup yields CDR1 SGHKS and CDR2 YYEKEE (reference sequence). The CDR3 DNA is TGTGCCAGCAGCTTGGAGCCAGGGGTAGTCCACGAGCAGTACTTC. This sequence encodes CASSLEPGVVHEQYF.

This chain uses TRBV6-4 with TRBJ2-7; tentative D call: TRBD2 (7 bases). This CDR3 has 15 residues. Germline V lookup: CDR1 MRHNA, CDR2 SNTAGT. The ends were cut back, 3 bases at V and 4 bases at J, with 16 bases in the middle. CDR3 nucleotide sequence: TGTGCCAGCAGTGATTCGGAGGGGGGGTCTTACGAGCAGTACTTC. It encodes CASSDSEGGSYEQYF.

The J gene is TRBJ2-3, the V gene TRBV28; TRBD2 matches 8 bases. Germline loops: CDR1 MDHEN, CDR2 SYDVKM. V trimming: 3 bases; J trimming: 3 bases; junction bases outside the gene matches: 2. The CDR3 has 14 residues. The CDR3 DNA is TGTGCCAGCAGTTTCGCGGGAGGAACAGATACGCAGTATTTT. Translated, it gives CASSFAGGTDTQYF. The entire variable domain, with the rest obtained from reference TRBV28 and TRBJ2-3, is as follows: DVKVTQSSRYLVKRTGEKVFLECVQDMDHENMFWYRQDPGLGLRLIYFSYDVKMKEKGDIPEGYSVSREKKERFSLILESASTNQTSMYLCASSFAGGTDTQYFGPGTRLTVL.

This chain connects TRBV5-4 to TRBJ2-2; 11 bases map to TRBD2. Losses at the gene ends were 6 bases for V and 3 bases for J; bases not matched to a gene: 10. Germline-derived CDR1 and CDR2 are SGHNT and YYREEE (reference sequence). The CDR3 consists of 17 residues. The CDR3, as DNA: TGTGCCAGCACCCCGAATAGCGGGAGGGCCGACACCGGGGAGCTGTTTTTT. Translation: CASTPNSGRADTGELFF.

V is TRBV21-1 and J is TRBJ2-7; TRBD1 is the table's D call and was not checked against the DNA. TRBV21-1 is a listed pseudogene. This CDR3 comprises 12 residues. The CDR3 coding sequence is TGTGCCAGCAAGACAGGATCCTACGAGCAGTACTTC. Translation: CASKTGSYEQYF.

There are a few counts of this clone. The CDR3 DNA follows: TGTGCCAGTAGAATTAGGAGGGGAATGGGAACTGAAGCTTTCTTT. Encoded protein: CASRIRRGMGTEAFF. This chain uses TRBV19 with TRBJ1-1; D is perhaps TRBD1 (5 bases). V shed 6 bases and J shed 5 bases, with 19 bases lying between them. The CDR3 length is 15 residues. Germline V gene lookup returns CDR1 LNHDA and CDR2 SQIVND (reference sequence).

The chain uses TRBV2 and TRBJ2-2; 10 bases fit TRBD1. The CDR3 is made up of 15 amino acids. Trimming took 1 base from V and 5 from J; bases not matched to a gene: 1. The germline V gene encodes CDR1 SNHLY and CDR2 FYNNEI. CDR3 DNA: TGTGCCAGCAGTGAAGTGGGACAGGGGACCGGGGAGCTGTTTTTT. Protein sequence: CASSEVGQGTGELFF.

This chain connects TRBV18 to TRBJ2-2; D possibly corresponds to TRBD1 (5 bases). The CDR3 has 16 residues. V lost 6 bases and J lost 4, with 18 bases in between. Germline V gene lookup returns CDR1 KGHSH and CDR2 LQKENI. The CDR3 nucleotides read TGTGCCAGCTCCCGCGCGCTACAGGCGACCACCGGGGAGCTGTTTTTT. This codes for CASSRALQATTGELFF.

For the CDR3, the DNA is TGTGCCACCAAGCTGGGACATAATGAAAAACTGTTTTTT. Amino acid sequence: CATKLGHNEKLFF. The chain employs TRBV28 and TRBJ1-4, with D possibly matching TRBD1 (6 bases). This CDR3 is 13 amino acids long. Trimming took 10 bases from V and 4 from J, leaving 13 bases between them. Germline CDR1 is MDHEN and CDR2 is SYDVKM.

The J gene is TRBJ2-3, the V gene TRBV7-2; tentatively, D is TRBD2 (5 bases). V was cut by 7 bases and J by 0 bases, with 17 bases left in between. Germline lookup yields CDR1 SGHTA and CDR2 FQGNSA. This CDR3 comprises 16 residues. The CDR3: CASTLQAGLSTDTQYF. CDR3 sequence (DNA): TGTGCCAGCACCCTCCAGGCGGGCCTTAGCACAGATACGCAGTATTTT.

The rearrangement links TRBV15 to TRBJ2-2, with 10 bases fitting TRBD1. Unmatched junction bases numbered 9, after V lost 1 base and J lost 4 bases. Germline V lookup: CDR1 LNHNV, CDR2 YYDKDF (reference sequence). This CDR3 is built from 18 residues. The CDR3: CATSRAQGQGGGTGELFF. The CDR3 DNA sequence: TGTGCCACCAGCAGAGCCCAAGGACAGGGGGGTGGCACCGGGGAGCTGTTTTTT.

The rearrangement joins TRBV28 to TRBJ2-2; D might be TRBD1 (5 bases). In germline, CDR1 is MDHEN, CDR2 SYDVKM. The CDR3 spans 15 residues. With 0 bases removed from V and 6 bases from J, the gap between germline ends came to 11 bases. In DNA form, the CDR3 reads TGTGCCAGCAGTTTATGGTCCAGGGCTGCCGGGGAGCTGTTTTTT. Protein sequence: CASSLWSRAAGELFF.

Written as DNA, the CDR3 is TGCAGTGCTGTCGACAGGGCCCAGTACTTC. Its protein product is CSAVDRAQYF. V is TRBV20-1 and J is TRBJ2-5, with 7 bases matching TRBD1. CDR3 length: 10 amino acids. Germline V gives CDR1 DFQATT, CDR2 SNEGSKA (reference sequence). Trimming removed 5 bases from V and 9 bases from J; junction bases left unmatched: 3.

The CDR3 region is CSARTGGYEQYF. The CDR3 coding sequence is TGCAGCGCCCGGACAGGGGGTTACGAGCAGTACTTC. The rearrangement uses TRBV29-1 and TRBJ2-7, with 10 bases aligning to TRBD1. The CDR3 extends over 12 amino acids. Germline V gene sequence: CDR1 SQVTM, CDR2 ANQGSEA. Unmatched junction bases numbered 4, after V lost 7 bases and J lost 4 bases.

The chain couples TRBV6-2 or TRBV6-3 to TRBJ1-3, with D unclear. CDR1 and CDR2 from the germline V gene are MNHEY and SVGEGT. The V gene lost 2 bases and the J gene lost 3 bases, with 8 bases spanning the gap. The CDR3 loop spans 14 amino acids. CDR3 amino acids: CASSYGRGGNTIYF. The CDR3 DNA sequence: TGTGCCAGCAGTTACGGGAGAGGTGGAAACACCATATATTTT.

The rearrangement links TRBV19 to TRBJ2-2, with D possibly matching TRBD1 (5 bases). Germline CDR1 and CDR2: LNHDA and SQIVND (reference sequence). The V gene lost 4 bases and the J gene lost 5 bases, with 14 bases spanning the gap. This CDR3 spans 15 amino acids. CDR3 region: CASSKGMDNTGELFF. The CDR3 nucleotides read TGTGCCAGTAGTAAAGGGATGGACAATACCGGGGAGCTGTTTTTT.

The chain carries TRBV28 and TRBJ2-3; TRBD1 matches at 9 bases. The trim removed 5 bases at V and 1 base at J, leaving 7 bases unmatched. The germline CDR1 and CDR2 sequences are MDHEN and SYDVKM. The CDR3 totals 16 residues. The CDR3 nucleotides are TGTGCCAGCAGTCGCACAGGGGGCGAGGGCACAGATACGCAGTATTTT. Its protein is CASSRTGGEGTDTQYF.

The chain has TRBV29-1 and TRBJ2-2; D gene unclear. There are 11 residues in the CDR3. CDR1 is SQVTM and CDR2 is ANQGSEA in the germline V gene. The V end was cut by 7 bases, the J end by 7 bases, with 10 bases between. The CDR3 DNA follows: TGCAGCGCAAGACTCGGCGGGGAGCTGTTTTTT. Encoded protein: CSARLGGELFF.

This clone came up once. The chain joins TRBV4-3 to TRBJ2-3, with D uncertain. CDR1 and CDR2 (germline): LGHNA, YSLEER. V dropped 0 bases and J dropped 4 bases, with 5 bases sitting between them. This CDR3 region has 13 residues. CDR3 nucleotides: TGCGCCAGCAGCCAAGATCAGGCAGATACGCAGTATTTT. This codes for CASSQDQADTQYF.

V is TRBV18 and J is TRBJ1-5; D is perhaps TRBD1 (5 bases). V was shortened by 3 bases and J by 2 bases, with 14 bases between the two germline ends. This CDR3 comprises 16 residues. The germline V gene encodes CDR1 KGHSH and CDR2 LQKENI. CDR3 in amino acids: CASSPGTLGGNQPQHF. CDR3 DNA: TGTGCCAGCTCACCTGGAACTCTAGGGGGCAATCAGCCCCAGCATTTT.

The chain couples TRBV3-1 (or the pseudogene TRBV3-2) to TRBJ1-1; a weak D match, TRBD1 (5 bases). The germline V and J ends were trimmed by 0 bases and 3 bases, with 14 bases remaining between them. Looked up from germline, CDR1 is LGHDT and CDR2 is YNNKEL (reference sequence). CDR3 size: 16 residues. The CDR3 here is CASSQEGPFGHTEAFF. CDR3 nucleotides: TGTGCCAGCAGCCAAGAGGGGCCGTTTGGTCACACTGAAGCTTTCTTT.

The chain recombines TRBV10-3 with TRBJ2-1, with TRBD2 identical over 8 bases. The CDR3 is made up of 15 amino acids. CDR1 and CDR2 (germline): ENHRY, SYGVKD. The junction had 4 bases not matched to a gene; V was cut back by 6 bases and J by 0 bases. The CDR3 DNA reads TGTGCCATCAGCTTCAGCGGGGGCTCCTACAATGAGCAGTTCTTC. Translated, it gives CAISFSGGSYNEQFF.

The V and J genes are TRBV5-5 and TRBJ1-1; possible D gene TRBD1, 6 bases. The CDR3 totals 12 residues. Between the trimmed V and J ends, which lost 8 bases and 12 bases, there was a span of 20 bases. Germline CDR1 SGHKS, CDR2 YYEKEE (reference sequence). In DNA, the CDR3 is TGTGCCAGTAGCGGACAGTCCCTTGTGACTTTCTTT. Translating gives CASSGQSLVTFF. The full variable domain, with the rest looked up from reference TRBV5-5 and TRBJ1-1, is DAGVTQSPTHLIKTRGQQVTLRCSPISGHKSVSWYQQVLGQGPQFIFQYYEKEERGRGNFPDRFSARQFPNYSSELNVNALLLGDSALYLCASSGQSLVTFFGQGTRLTVV.